This T cell receptor beta chain was documented in a study of T cell clonotyping in hematopoietic cell transplantation. Whole-study findings and limits: Few recipient clonotypes overlapped donors; over 97% were de novo at given depth. Cells were unsorted, so CD4 and CD8 contributions were not separated. Pathologically expanded recipient clonotypes increased progressively from day 30 to day 180 as diversity fell.

The protocol was immunoSEQ multiplex PCR, while the TCRdb copy is restricted to in-frame clones and leaves out a portion. The sample records approximately 41,000 clones, roughly 96% being singletons. In germline, CDR1 is ENHRY, CDR2 SYGVKD. Trimming left V 4 bases short and J 3 bases short, with 9 bases between. The CDR3 has 13 amino acids. Regarding this clone: What it binds is unknown.

This TCR was recovered from a young man in good health. Some clones in this sample may be carry-over from other donors' samples. The V gene is TRBV10-3, the J gene TRBJ1-2; D unresolved. Sequencing was carried out using peripheral blood mononuclear cells. The CDR3 loop reads CAISGRTDYGYTF. For the CDR3, the DNA is TGTGCCATCAGTGGTCGGACCGACTATGGCTACACCTTC.